Listed below are T cell receptor beta chains from one sample, sequenced in a study of neoadjuvant anti-PD-1 for oral cavity cancer. Assay: immunoSEQ multiplex PCR; the TCRdb copy retains only in-frame clones and omits some. In the table there are about 15,000 clones, about 61% of which are singletons. The sequenced sample was PBMCs, obtained before nivolumab (anti-PD-1) treatment. The receptors were sampled from a person aged 35-80 years with oral cavity squamous cell carcinoma. Each CDR3 is given with its conserved first and last residue.

>TRBV4-1|TRBJ2-7
CASSQDRAAGYRNEQYF
>TRBV11-2|TRBJ2-3
CASSFSEDTQYF
>TRBV11-2|TRBJ2-5
CASSTQPQAPETQYF
>TRBV5-1|TRBJ2-1
CASSLESQTGYNEQFF
>TRBV5-1|TRBJ2-5
CASSLVSGQETQYF
>TRBV5-1|TRBJ1-4
CASRPGTGTTNEKLFF
>TRBV5-1|TRBJ2-3
CASSAVGLAVDTQYF
>TRBV6-1|TRBJ1-2
CASSEEGAGLGGYTF
>TRBV6-6|TRBJ2-1
CASSLTSGGYNEQFF
>TRBV19|TRBJ2-6
CASSWGPVHSGANVLTF
>TRBV10-3|TRBJ2-7
CAISPEKTYEQYF
>TRBV7-7|TRBJ2-2
CASSQDRYTGELFF
>TRBV5-1|TRBJ1-1
CASSTRQGTEAFF
>TRBV11-2|TRBJ2-6
CASSLDPGFGDSGANVLTF
>TRBV2|TRBJ1-4
CASSSTGVWEKLFF
>TRBV2|TRBJ2-7
CASSEGQGTEQYF
>TRBV6-1|TRBJ2-7
CASSLHRDLSYEQYF
>TRBV6-6|TRBJ2-7
CATQSNTYEQYF
>TRBV5-6|TRBJ2-7
CASSPGQATYEQYF
>TRBV7-6|TRBJ1-4
CASSLGTNEKLFF
>TRBV9|TRBJ2-7
CASSVGSTSAVEQYF
>TRBV5-1|TRBJ2-7
CASSSRTDSYRYEQYF
>TRBV5-1|TRBJ2-3
CASSWGLAGKDTDTQYF
>TRBV7-6|TRBJ2-2
CASTWSEAGELFF